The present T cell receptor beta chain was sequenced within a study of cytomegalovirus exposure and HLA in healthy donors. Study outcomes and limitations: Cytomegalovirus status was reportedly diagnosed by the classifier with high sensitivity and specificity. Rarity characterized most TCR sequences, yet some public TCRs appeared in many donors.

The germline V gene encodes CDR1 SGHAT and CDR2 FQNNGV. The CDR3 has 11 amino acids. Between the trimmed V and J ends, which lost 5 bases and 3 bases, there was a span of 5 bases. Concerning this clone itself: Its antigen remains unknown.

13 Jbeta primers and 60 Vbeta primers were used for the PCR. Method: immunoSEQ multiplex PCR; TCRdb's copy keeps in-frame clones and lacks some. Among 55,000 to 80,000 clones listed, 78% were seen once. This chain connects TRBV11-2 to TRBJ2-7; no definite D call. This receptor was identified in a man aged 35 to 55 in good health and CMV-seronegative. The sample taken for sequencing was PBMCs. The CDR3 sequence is CASSAFYEQYF. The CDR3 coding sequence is TGTGCCAGCAGCGCGTTCTACGAGCAGTACTTC.